This T cell receptor beta chain was identified in a study of T cell responses to AZD1222 COVID-19 vaccine. General study points: Reports say nearly half of spike-specific TCRs go after unmutated variant regions.

A word on this clone: Its specificity is not known.

V was trimmed by 7 bases and J by 0 bases, leaving 11 bases between them. Germline V gene sequence: CDR1 MDHEN, CDR2 SYDVKM. CDR3 length: 14 amino acids. The repertoire was sequenced with immunoSEQ multiplex PCR; TCRdb's copy has only in-frame clones and lacks some. The table has about 200,000 clones, almost 95% seen once. The sample was peripheral blood, taken on day 0 of AZD1222 vaccination. The V and J genes are TRBV28 and TRBJ2-3; no definite D call. The clonotype originates from an adult in good health. CDR3 sequence (DNA): TGTGCCAGCATCGATCCGGTTAGCACAGATACGCAGTATTTT. Its translation: CASIDPVSTDTQYF.